Sequencing of this T cell receptor beta chain was carried out in a study of blood T cell repertoires in COVID-19. As for the study in general: Samples representing acute and convalescent COVID-19 were sourced from the United States, Italy and Spain. PBMCs, B-cell-depleted T cells, or T cells provided the cDNA or gDNA that made up the material.

As handled by the study authors: Amplification with reference gene primers provided the estimates of nucleated cell counts. Measured with immunoSEQ multiplex PCR; TCRdb has only the in-frame clones, and not every one. V and J calls and clone size are given by that table; D and trimming were obtained from the DNA. This sample yields around 170,000 clones, of which over 75% are seen a single time; approximately 12% belongs to the top ten. This clone was seen ten or more times. This CDR3 has 13 residues. V lost 4 bases, J lost 6 bases, and 12 bases lay in between. Germline V gene sequence: CDR1 MNHEY, CDR2 SMNVEV (reference sequence).

The origin of this receptor is a man in his 70s who had recovered from COVID-19. The gene calls are TRBV27 and TRBJ1-1; D is undetermined. The sequencing sample was made of peripheral blood. CDR3 sequence (DNA): TGTGCCAGCAGTTCAGAGCCCGGGGCTGAAGCTTTCTTT. It translates to CASSSEPGAEAFF.